The present entry profiles one TCR beta chain with its context. Its antigen remains unidentified. Nothing much larger sits one base from this clone, and base qualities are not available. The sample belongs to a study of blood T cell repertoires in COVID-19 (dated by TCRdb to 2018 to 2020). At the level of the whole study: The collaborator samples originated in the United States, Italy and Spain and spanned the acute and convalescent phases of COVID-19. The material from the prospective study consisted of cDNA or gDNA derived from T cells, B-cell-depleted T cells, or PBMCs. Deeply sampled blood TCRbeta repertoires from subjects exposed to, actively infected with, or recovered from COVID-19 were included in the dataset. A freely available public database, intended as a resource for researchers studying the immune response to SARS-CoV-2, is where the repertoires were released. The samples were drawn from two sources: the first 160 participants of the ongoing ImmuneRACE study, and 1,200 or so subjects contributed by 6 global collaborators. Sample metadata almost always included a de-identified subject ID, COVID-19 status, age in years and sex. Where HLA class I and class II types were available, the types were taken from metadata supplied by the sample provider, not from assay-based typing. The research as a whole found: Clinical and demographic metadata were provided uncurated, with the amount varying by source and participant.

The CDR3 covers 13 residues, taking in both the cysteine and the phenylalanine. Only the CDR3 region is kept as DNA, spanning 39 bases read in frame from base 1. V sheds 5 bases and J sheds 3 bases, leaving 11 bases between their ends. From a lookup of the germline V gene, CDR1 and CDR2 are SGHTA and FQGNSA. The immunoSEQ Assay, a bias-controlled multiplex PCR, was used to amplify TCRbeta CDR3 regions from genomic DNA. The source study handled its data this way. The number of nucleated cells in each sample was estimated from the amplification of reference gene primers within the assay. To quantify the absolute abundance of each unique TCRbeta CDR3 rearrangement, sequence reads were collapsed and filtered. For each sample, productive Simpson clonality was calculated as the square root of Simpson's diversity index across productive rearrangements. As stored in TCRdb, this immuneACCESS dataset retains in-frame rearrangements with V and J assigned. A fraction of the clones does not appear; measured against another copy, unresolved V genes explain less than half of the discrepancy, and the remainder lacks a known reason. V and J calls and clone size are given by that table; D and trimming were obtained from the DNA. This sample holds about 180,000 clones; 80% to 90% were observed only once. The ten largest clones take up 2.5% to 3.5% of the sample.

Collaborating institutions collected whole blood in K2EDTA tubes following their own protocols. For TCRbeta analysis, collaborators shipped samples as frozen whole blood, isolated PBMCs, or DNA extracted from either of those sample types. The V and J segments used are TRBV7-2 and TRBJ2-7; tentative D gene TRBD1, with 5 bases matching. The source is a man aged 55-75 years with acute or convalescent COVID-19. Sequencing used peripheral blood. The nucleotides are TGTGCCAGCAGCCCCCGACAGAACTACGAGCAGTACTTC. It codes for CASSPRQNYEQYF.